This is a list of T cell receptor beta chains from one sample in a study of blood T cell repertoires in COVID-19. The table came from immunoSEQ multiplex PCR; TCRdb's copy has only in-frame clones and leaves some out. The data show several thousand clones, approximately 76% seen once. Sequencing used peripheral blood. The origin of the receptors is a human donor in a cohort sampled during active COVID-19. Both conserved end residues are part of each CDR3. A D gene is named only where the DNA matches it firmly. Expanded clones are given a class, and other clones once, few, many or no size at all.

v_call	d_call	clone_size	j_call	cdr3_nt	cdr3_aa
TRBV20-1	-	-	TRBJ2-7	TGCAGTGCTAACTTGATATCCGAGCAGTACTTC	CSANLISEQYF
TRBV5-1	-	few	TRBJ1-2	TGCGCCAGCAAGTCGACAAATAACTATGGCTACACCTTC	CASKSTNNYGYTF
TRBV7-3	TRBD2	-	TRBJ2-7	TGTGCCAGCAGCCCCTCGGGGGGGTACGAGCAGTACTTC	CASSPSGGYEQYF
TRBV11-3	-	-	TRBJ2-7	TGTGCCAGCAGCACCAATCGGGGGGCTTACGAGCAGTACTTC	CASSTNRGAYEQYF
TRBV5-1	-	-	TRBJ1-2	TGCGCCAGCAGCTTGGGAACAGGGTTTGCTAACTATGGCTACACCTTC	CASSLGTGFANYGYTF
TRBV4-2	TRBD2	-	TRBJ2-3	TGTGCCAGCAGCCAACCGGGACTAGCAATTGCGGATACGCAGTATTTT	CASSQPGLAIADTQYF
TRBV5-1	TRBD2	-	TRBJ2-3	TGCGCCAGCAGCTTGGGGACAGCGGGGGGGCAAGATACGCAGTATTTT	CASSLGTAGGQDTQYF
TRBV10-3	TRBD2	-	TRBJ2-7	TGTGCCATCAGTGAGTTAGCGGGGGGTTCCTACGAGCAGTACTTC	CAISELAGGSYEQYF
TRBV5-1	-	-	TRBJ1-1	TGCGCCAGCAGCTCCCCGGGCGGGAGGACTGAAGCTTTCTTT	CASSSPGGRTEAFF
TRBV5-5	-	once	TRBJ2-7	TGTGCCAGCAGCTGGGGCCCTAGCTCCTACGAGCAGTACTTC	CASSWGPSSYEQYF
TRBV6-2/TRBV6-3	-	once	TRBJ1-5	TGTGCCAGCAGTTACCCCTATCAGCCCCAGCATTTT	CASSYPYQPQHF
TRBV4-2	TRBD1	few	TRBJ1-5	TGTGCCAGCAGCCTGACCCACAGGGGGGATCAGCCCCAGCATTTT	CASSLTHRGDQPQHF